These 3 T cell receptor beta chains originate from one sample sequenced in a study of shared clonotypes between healthy human individuals. The repertoire was sequenced with immunoSEQ multiplex PCR; TCRdb's copy has only in-frame clones and lacks some. The table has approximately 530,000 clones, 90% to 97% seen once. The sample comprised naive CD4+ T cells sorted from blood. The sample's subset: CD45RA+ positively selected. The receptors shown here come from a woman in her 30s in good health.

The J gene is TRBJ1-1, the V gene TRBV15; tentatively, D is TRBD1 (6 bases). This CDR3 has 18 amino acids. V was cut by 2 bases and J by 5 bases, with 24 bases left in between. Germline V gene lookup returns CDR1 LNHNV and CDR2 YYDKDF (reference sequence). CDR3 coding DNA: TGTGCCACCAGCAGAAAATACAGGGTAAGGGAAGGGAATACTGAAGCTTTCTTT. Translation: CATSRKYRVREGNTEAFF.

The V gene is TRBV6-1, the J gene TRBJ2-1; no reliable D call. The V gene lost 3 bases and the J gene lost 4 bases, with 16 bases spanning the gap. CDR1 MNHNS and CDR2 SASEGT come from the germline V gene. The CDR3 has 16 amino acids. In nucleotides, the CDR3 is TGTGCCAGCAGTGAGGACCGCTCTTTTGTTTACAATGAGCAGTTCTTC. Its protein is CASSEDRSFVYNEQFF.

The V and J genes are TRBV25-1 and TRBJ1-4; D is ambiguous. V shed 0 bases and J shed 7 bases, with 12 bases lying between them. This CDR3 comprises 15 residues. CDR1 and CDR2 from the germline V gene are MGHDK and SYGVNS. The CDR3 nucleotides read TGTGCCAGCAGTGAATACGGCAGAAAGATTGAAAAACTGTTTTTT. Residues: CASSEYGRKIEKLFF.